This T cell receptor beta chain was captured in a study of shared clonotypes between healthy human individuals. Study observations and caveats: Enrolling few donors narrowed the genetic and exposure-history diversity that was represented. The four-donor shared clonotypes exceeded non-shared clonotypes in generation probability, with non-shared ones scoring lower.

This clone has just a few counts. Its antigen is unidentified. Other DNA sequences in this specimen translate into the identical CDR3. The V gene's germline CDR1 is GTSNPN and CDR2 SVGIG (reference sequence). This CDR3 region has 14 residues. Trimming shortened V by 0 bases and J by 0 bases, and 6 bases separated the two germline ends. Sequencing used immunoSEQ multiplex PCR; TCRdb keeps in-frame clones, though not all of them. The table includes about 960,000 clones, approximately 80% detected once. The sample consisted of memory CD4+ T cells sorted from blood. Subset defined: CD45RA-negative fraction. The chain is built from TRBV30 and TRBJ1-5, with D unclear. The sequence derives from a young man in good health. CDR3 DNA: TGTGCCTGGAGTGTGAGTGGTAGCAATCAGCCCCAGCATTTT. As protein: CAWSVSGSNQPQHF.